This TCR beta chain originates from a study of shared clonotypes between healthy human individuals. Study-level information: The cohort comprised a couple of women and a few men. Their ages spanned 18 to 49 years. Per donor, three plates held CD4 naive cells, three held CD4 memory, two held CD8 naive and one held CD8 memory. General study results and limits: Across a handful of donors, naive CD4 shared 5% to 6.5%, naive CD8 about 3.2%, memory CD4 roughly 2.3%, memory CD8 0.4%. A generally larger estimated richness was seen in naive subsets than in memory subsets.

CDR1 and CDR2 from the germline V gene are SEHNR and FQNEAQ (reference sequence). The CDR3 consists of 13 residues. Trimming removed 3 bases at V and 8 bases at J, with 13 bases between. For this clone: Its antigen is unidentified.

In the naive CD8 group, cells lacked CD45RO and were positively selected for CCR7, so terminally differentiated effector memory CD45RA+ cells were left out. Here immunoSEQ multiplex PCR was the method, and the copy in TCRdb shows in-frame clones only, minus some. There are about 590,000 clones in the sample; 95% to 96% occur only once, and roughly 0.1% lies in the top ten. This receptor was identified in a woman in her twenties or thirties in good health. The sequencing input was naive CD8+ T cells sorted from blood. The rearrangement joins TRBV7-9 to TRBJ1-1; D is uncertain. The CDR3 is CASSFSTVREAFF. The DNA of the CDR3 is TGTGCCAGCAGCTTTAGTACAGTGCGGGAAGCTTTCTTT.